A selection of T cell receptor beta chains follows, all from one sample in a study of shared clonotypes between healthy human individuals. Clones were read by immunoSEQ multiplex PCR, and TCRdb kept only the in-frame ones, dropping some. This sample yields 2,500,000 or so clones, of which 92% are seen a single time; about 0.36% belongs to the top ten. Sequencing used naive CD4+ T cells from PBMCs. Every receptor here comes from a man younger than 30 in good health. Some clones in this sample may be carry-over from other donors' samples. The CDR3 runs from the conserved cysteine through the conserved F or W. Each record gives: V gene, D gene, J gene, CDR3 DNA, CDR3 protein. The D gene is left open where the match is weak.

>TRBV11-3|.|TRBJ1-1
TGTGCCAGCAGCTTAGACTACAGGGTGAACACTGAAGCTTTCTTT
CASSLDYRVNTEAFF
>TRBV2|TRBD2|TRBJ2-3
TGTGCCAGCAGACCTCGACCGGGACTAGCGTCTCTTTTT
CASRPRPGLASLF
>TRBV7-9|TRBD2|TRBJ2-7
TGTGCCAGCAGCTTTAGCGGGAGGGAGACGCGGCAGTACTTC
CASSFSGRETRQYF
>TRBV9|TRBD2|TRBJ2-1
TGTGCCAGCAGCGAGGTGGAACTAGCGGGAGGGCCTCGGCCCTACAATGAGCAGTTCTTC
CASSEVELAGGPRPYNEQFF
>TRBV9|.|TRBJ2-3
TGTGCCAGCAGCGTTCAGGGCAGGACAGATACGCAGTATTTT
CASSVQGRTDTQYF
>TRBV18|TRBD2|TRBJ2-2
TGTGCCAGCTCACCAGGGCGGGAGACCGGGGAGCTGTTTTTT
CASSPGRETGELFF
>TRBV6-1|TRBD1|TRBJ2-7
TGTGCCAGCAGTTCGACAGGGGGCCCCTACGAGCAGTACTTC
CASSSTGGPYEQYF
>TRBV19|.|TRBJ1-2
TGTGCCAGTAGTACCAACGCGTTCTATGGCTACACCTTC
CASSTNAFYGYTF
>TRBV6-5|TRBD1|TRBJ2-7
TGTGCCAGCGCCCGACAGGGGATCTACGAGCAGTACTTC
CASARQGIYEQYF
>TRBV6-5|TRBD1|TRBJ2-2
TGTGCCAGCAGTTCCACCGGGACAGGGGACACCGGGGAGCTGTTTTTT
CASSSTGTGDTGELFF
>TRBV5-1|TRBD2|TRBJ2-7
TGCGCCAGCAGTAAGGAGCGGGATGGAAGCGAGCAGTACTTC
CASSKERDGSEQYF
>TRBV28|.|TRBJ2-7
TGTGCCAGCAGTCAATCCGGGGCAGGGGGGAACTCCTACGAGCAGTACTTC
CASSQSGAGGNSYEQYF
>TRBV29-1|.|TRBJ2-2
TGCAGCGTTAGGGCTAGCAGTAACACCGGGGAGCTGTTTTTT
CSVRASSNTGELFF
>TRBV6-1|TRBD1|TRBJ1-2
TGTGCCAGCAGAAAACCAGGGGGAAATAACTATGGCTACACCTTC
CASRKPGGNNYGYTF
>TRBV7-3|.|TRBJ2-1
TGTGCCAGCAGCTTAAGTGGGGGCACGTCCTACAATGAGCAGTTCTTC
CASSLSGGTSYNEQFF
>TRBV7-3|TRBD2|TRBJ2-1
TGTGCCAGCAGCCCCAGGACTAGCGGTAGCTCCTACAATGAGCAGTTCTTC
CASSPRTSGSSYNEQFF
>TRBV7-2|TRBD2|TRBJ2-5
TGTGCCAGCAGCAGAAGCGGGAAAGAGACCCAGTACTTC
CASSRSGKETQYF
>TRBV5-4|TRBD2|TRBJ2-7
TGTGCCAGCAGCCGGGGGGGGATTGGCTACGAGCAGTACTTC
CASSRGGIGYEQYF
>TRBV6-1|TRBD2|TRBJ2-7
TGTGCCAGCAGCGGGGGGGGCGGAGTCTACGAGCAGTACTTC
CASSGGGGVYEQYF
>TRBV6-6|.|TRBJ2-5
TGTGCCAGCAGTCCATCAAGGGAGACCCAGTACTTC
CASSPSRETQYF
>TRBV5-4|TRBD2|TRBJ2-3
TGTGCCAGCAGCTTGCTAGCGGGAGGAAGCACAGATACGCAGTATTTT
CASSLLAGGSTDTQYF
>TRBV12-5|.|TRBJ1-2
TGTGCTAGTGGCCTACAGGGTTGGGATGGCTACACCTTC
CASGLQGWDGYTF